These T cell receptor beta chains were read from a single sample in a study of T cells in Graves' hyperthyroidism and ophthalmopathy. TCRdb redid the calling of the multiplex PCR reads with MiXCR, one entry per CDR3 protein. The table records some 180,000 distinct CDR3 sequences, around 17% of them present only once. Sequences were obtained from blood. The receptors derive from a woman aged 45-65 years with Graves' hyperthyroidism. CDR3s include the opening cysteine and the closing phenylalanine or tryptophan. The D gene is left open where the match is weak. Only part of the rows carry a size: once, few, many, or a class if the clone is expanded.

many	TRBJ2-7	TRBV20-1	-	CSARDGGPGPYEQYF	TGCAGTGCTAGAGATGGAGGTCCAGGGCCCTACGAGCAGTACTTC
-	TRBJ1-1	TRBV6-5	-	CASSYSTANTEALF	TGTGCCAGCAGTTACTCGACGGCGAACACTGAAGCTCTCTTT
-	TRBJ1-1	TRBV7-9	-	CASSVPGVTEAFF	TGTGCCAGCAGTGTCCCGGGTGTCACTGAAGCTTTCTTT
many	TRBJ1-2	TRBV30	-	CAWGQTQYGYTF	TGTGCCTGGGGACAGACTCAATATGGCTACACCTTC
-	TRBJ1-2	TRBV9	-	CASSPESGYDGYTF	TGTGCCAGCAGCCCAGAATCAGGGTACGACGGCTACACCTTC
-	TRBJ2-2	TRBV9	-	CASSSIGVADYTGELFF	TGTGCCAGCAGCTCAATCGGGGTAGCGGACTACACCGGGGAGCTGTTTTTT
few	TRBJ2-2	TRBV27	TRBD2	CASSSLAGGPIRLFF	TGTGCCAGCAGTTCACTAGCGGGAGGGCCTATTCGGCTGTTTTTT
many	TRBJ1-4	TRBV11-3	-	CASSVNSGSNEKLFF	TGTGCCAGCAGCGTTAACAGCGGTTCTAATGAAAAACTGTTTTTT
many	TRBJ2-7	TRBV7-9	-	CASNDPGGPSYEQYF	TGTGCCAGCAACGACCCCGGGGGACCTAGTTACGAGCAGTACTTC
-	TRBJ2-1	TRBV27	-	CASWGETPHNEQFF	TGTGCCAGCTGGGGAGAGACCCCCCACAATGAGCAGTTCTTC
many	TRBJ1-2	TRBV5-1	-	CASSFSGSANYGYTF	TGCGCCAGCAGCTTCTCAGGGAGCGCTAACTATGGCTACACCTTC
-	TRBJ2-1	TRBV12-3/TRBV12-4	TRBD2	CASSRTSGRDIEQFF	TGTGCCAGCAGTCGGACTAGCGGCCGGGACATTGAGCAGTTCTTC
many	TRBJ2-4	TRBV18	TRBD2	CASSPPASGNIQYF	TGTGCCAGCTCACCACCGGCTAGCGGCAACATTCAGTACTTC
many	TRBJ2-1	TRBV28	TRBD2	CASIAPSGRDSYNEQFF	TGTGCCAGCATCGCACCCAGCGGGAGGGACTCCTACAATGAGCAGTTCTTC
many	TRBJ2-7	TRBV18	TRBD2	CASSPQLASGSYEQYF	TGTGCCAGCTCACCACAATTGGCTAGCGGTTCCTACGAGCAGTACTTC
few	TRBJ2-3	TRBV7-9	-	CASTPGGGSLGDTQYF	TGTGCCAGCACCCCCGGAGGTGGGAGTTTAGGAGATACGCAGTATTTT
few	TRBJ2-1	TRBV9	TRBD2	CASTKGGSGPYNEQFF	TGTGCCAGCACCAAAGGAGGTAGCGGGCCCTACAATGAGCAGTTCTTC
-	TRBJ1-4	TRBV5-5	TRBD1	CASSLETGGRSNEKLFF	TGTGCCAGCAGCTTGGAAACAGGGGGCCGAAGTAATGAAAAACTGTTTTTT
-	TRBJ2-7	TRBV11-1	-	CASSFQGTGSYEQYF	TGTGCCAGCAGCTTCCAGGGAACGGGGTCCTACGAGCAGTACTTC
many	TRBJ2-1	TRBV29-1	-	CSHRPAAYNEQFF	TGCAGCCACCGACCGGCCGCTTATAATGAGCAGTTCTTC